These T cell receptor beta chains were read from a single sample in a study of blood T cell repertoires in COVID-19. The method was immunoSEQ multiplex PCR; TCRdb's version includes in-frame clones alone and lacks a portion of them. The data hold 300,000 to 400,000 clones, with about nine tenths observed a single time. Sequenced material: PBMCs or T cells enriched from blood (not recorded which). The receptors come from a man in his 60s who had recovered from COVID-19. CDR3s include the opening cysteine and the closing phenylalanine or tryptophan. The order of the fields is clone size, V gene, J gene, D gene, CDR3 DNA, CDR3 protein. The D gene is left open where the match is weak. For some rows the clone size is stated as once, few or many, or as a class when expanded; others skip it.

>.|TRBV11-3|TRBJ2-7|TRBD2
TGTGCCAGCAGCTCCCCCGCGACTAGCGGGACCATTGGGGAGCAGTACTTC
CASSSPATSGTIGEQYF
>.|TRBV6-1|TRBJ1-1|TRBD1
TGTGCCAGCAGTGGGTTTGATTTGACAGGGGTGACTGAAGCTTTCTTT
CASSGFDLTGVTEAFF
>.|TRBV15|TRBJ1-4|TRBD1
TGTGCCACCAGCTCTCTCGACAGGGAGGAGGAAAAACTGTTTTTT
CATSSLDREEEKLFF
>.|TRBV6-5|TRBJ2-1|TRBD2
TGTGCCAGCAGTAACGGGGGACTAGCGGCGAATGAGCAGTTCTTC
CASSNGGLAANEQFF
>.|TRBV5-1|TRBJ1-3|.
TGCGCCAGCAGTCCAACGGACTCTTCCTCTGGAAACACCATATATTTT
CASSPTDSSSGNTIYF
>.|TRBV3-1/TRBV3-2|TRBJ2-7|TRBD2
TGTGCCAGCAGCGGTCGACCTAGCGGGATTTTATCCTACGAGCAGTACTTC
CASSGRPSGILSYEQYF
>.|TRBV5-1|TRBJ2-7|TRBD1
TGCGCCAGCAGCTTGGATGGGACAGGAAGCTCCTACGAGCAGTACTTC
CASSLDGTGSSYEQYF
>.|TRBV30|TRBJ2-2|TRBD1
TGTGCCTGGAGCACACAGGGGGCCACCGGGGAGCTGTTTTTT
CAWSTQGATGELFF
>.|TRBV18|TRBJ2-5|.
TGTGCCAGCTCGCGAACCCAAGAGACCCAGTACTTC
CASSRTQETQYF
>.|TRBV10-3|TRBJ2-7|.
TGTGCCATCAGCTCTGACAACTACGAGCAGTACTTC
CAISSDNYEQYF
>.|TRBV7-8|TRBJ2-4|TRBD1
TGTGCCAGCAGCTCGACTGCAGGGGGCCAGGTCAAAAACATTCAGTACTTC
CASSSTAGGQVKNIQYF
>.|TRBV6-1|TRBJ1-1|TRBD1
TGTGCCAGCAGTGAAGCCTACAGGGGGTTTACTGAAGCTTTCTTT
CASSEAYRGFTEAFF
>.|TRBV4-2|TRBJ2-2|.
TGTGCCAGCAGCCAAGTGAGCAGTTCGGGGAACACCGGGGAGCTGTTTTTT
CASSQVSSSGNTGELFF
>.|TRBV7-3|TRBJ2-1|.
TGTGCCAGCAGGCCCGGGGAGGTGGACCCTTACAATGAGCAGTTCTTC
CASRPGEVDPYNEQFF
>.|TRBV27|TRBJ2-1|.
TGTGCCAGCAGTTTCGAGGGGACGGGAGTGTACAATGAGCAGTTCTTC
CASSFEGTGVYNEQFF
>.|TRBV19|TRBJ1-4|TRBD1
TGTGCCAGTACAGAGTCGGACGACAGGGTCATTGAAAAACTGTTTTTT
CASTESDDRVIEKLFF
>.|TRBV7-9|TRBJ2-3|TRBD2
TGTGCCAGCAGCCCAGAGAACGAGCGGGGGGTCAAAGATACGCAGTATTTT
CASSPENERGVKDTQYF
>.|TRBV4-3|TRBJ1-3|.
TGCGCCAGCAGCCCCGAGAGGAACACCATATATTTT
CASSPERNTIYF
>few|TRBV19|TRBJ1-1|.
TGTGCCAGTACCCCAGACAGGCTGGAGAACACTGAAGCTTTCTTT
CASTPDRLENTEAFF
>.|TRBV2|TRBJ1-2|TRBD1
TGTGCCAGCAATGGGGAAATCAGGGGGCGCGGTGGCTACACCTTC
CASNGEIRGRGGYTF
>once|TRBV5-4|TRBJ2-7|.
TGTGCCAGCAGCTTCGGGGGTGCATCCTACGAGCAGTACTTC
CASSFGGASYEQYF
>.|TRBV24-1|TRBJ1-5|.
TGTGCCACCAGTGCTGGCGGTTATCAGCCCCAGCATTTT
CATSAGGYQPQHF
>few|TRBV9|TRBJ1-2|.
TGTGCCAGCAGCGACCCAGGGAATGGCTACACCTTC
CASSDPGNGYTF
>.|TRBV27|TRBJ1-5|.
TGTGCCAGCAGCACAGGAGCCCCAGCCTATAGCAATCAGCCCCAGCATTTT
CASSTGAPAYSNQPQHF
>.|TRBV30|TRBJ1-2|.
TGTGCCTGGAGTGTACATGTAGCTACCTATGGCTACACCTTC
CAWSVHVATYGYTF
>.|TRBV6-5|TRBJ1-2|TRBD1
TGTGCCAGCCTGGACAGGGGGCGGCGAAACTATGGCTACACCTTC
CASLDRGRRNYGYTF
>.|TRBV24-1|TRBJ1-5|.
TGTGCCACCTCGGGGGTCAATCAGCCCCAGCATTTT
CATSGVNQPQHF
>.|TRBV6-5|TRBJ1-2|.
TGTGCCAGCAGTACAAAGACAGACTATGGCTACACCTTC
CASSTKTDYGYTF
>.|TRBV9|TRBJ2-5|TRBD2
TGTGCCAGCAGCGTAGGGACTAGCGATGAGACCCAGTACTTC
CASSVGTSDETQYF
>.|TRBV29-1|TRBJ2-3|TRBD1
TGCAGCGTTGAAGATCGGACAGGGAAGGGAAGAAGCACAGATACGCAGTATTTT
CSVEDRTGKGRSTDTQYF
>.|TRBV30|TRBJ1-4|TRBD1
TGTGCCGGCCGACAGGGGACTGAAAAACTGTTTTTT
CAGRQGTEKLFF